The entry below gives a single T cell receptor (beta chain) sequence along with its context. No antigen is known for it. Profiling relied on immunoSEQ multiplex PCR, and the TCRdb table lists in-frame clones only, not all of them. This sample yields approximately 500,000 clones, of which around 88% are seen a single time; roughly 13% belongs to the top ten. V shed 8 bases, J shed 1 base, and the junction held 7 bases outside the gene matches. Germline lookup yields CDR1 GTSNPN and CDR2 SVGIG (reference sequence). The CDR3 has 13 amino acids. Treatment described: around 19 received Ad26.COV2.S at low or high dose, single or two shots; roughly 5 received placebo; per-sample allocation not given. At day 63 after the first vaccine or placebo injection, samples were drawn. The entry originates in a study of Ad26.COV2.S vaccination and SARS-CoV-2 variants. Study findings and constraints: Reported post-vaccination CD8+ and CD4+ T cell responses to spike showed substantial breadth. Among vaccine recipients, spike-specific TCR breadth exceeded that of placebo recipients. From the TCR breadth and depth analyses, total T cell responses may have been underestimated.

The sequence derives from a person between 18 and 60 years old who received the Ad26.COV2.S COVID-19 vaccine or a placebo. This chain uses TRBV30 with TRBJ1-1; 7 bases match TRBD1. The sequenced sample was peripheral blood, obtained in a trial of Ad26.COV2.S vaccine versus placebo. CDR3: CAGDRATNTEAFF. The CDR3 nucleotides are TGTGCCGGTGACAGGGCAACGAACACTGAAGCTTTCTTT. The complete variable domain, with remaining parts taken from reference TRBV30 and TRBJ1-1, reads SQTIHQWPATLVQPVGSPLSLECTVEGTSNPNLYWYRQAAGRGLQLLFYSVGIGQISSEVPQNLSASRPQDRQFILSSKKLLLSDSGFYLCAGDRATNTEAFFGQGTRLTVV.